This TCR beta chain was captured by sequencing in a study of cytomegalovirus exposure and HLA in healthy donors. The CDR3 is 16 amino acids. CDR1 and CDR2 (germline): MNHEY, SMNVEV (reference sequence). V shed 0 bases, J shed 2 bases, and the junction held 5 bases outside the gene matches. As to this clone: No antigen is known for it.

Findings and limits, study-wide: Overall, approximately 180 TCR beta chains were annotated as cytomegalovirus-associated.

13 Jbeta primers and 60 Vbeta primers were used for the PCR. Profiled with immunoSEQ multiplex PCR; TCRdb holds only in-frame clones, not every one. The sample yields 150,000 or so clones, roughly 70% seen once. This sequence joins TRBV27 and TRBJ2-5, with TRBD1 matching 8 bases. This TCR derives from a girl between 10 and 17 years old in good health and CMV-seronegative. Material: PBMCs. The CDR3 region has the DNA TGTGCCAGCAGTTTATCGTGGGGACAGGTTCAAGAGACCCAGTACTTC. Protein sequence: CASSLSWGQVQETQYF.